This is a list of T cell receptor beta chains from one sample in a study of blood T cell repertoires in COVID-19. Repertoires were generated with immunoSEQ multiplex PCR, while TCRdb's copy carries only in-frame clones and drops some. The sample carries 290,000 or so clones, approximately 91% recorded once. The sample consisted of peripheral blood. The receptor source for this set is a woman under 40 with COVID-19, enrolled during active disease. The CDR3 runs from the conserved cysteine through the conserved F or W. A D gene is named only where the DNA matches it firmly. Some rows mark clone size as missing; the rest say once, few, many or name a class of expanded clone.

CDR3 protein: CSVEGDSIPFDQPQHF
CDR3 DNA: TGCAGCGTTGAAGGGGACAGCATTCCATTTGATCAGCCCCAGCATTTT
V gene: TRBV29-1
D gene: TRBD1
J gene: TRBJ1-5
clone size: -
CDR3 length: 16

CDR3 protein: CSVEDGRGDTIYF
CDR3 DNA: TGCAGCGTTGAAGATGGCAGGGGGGACACCATATATTTT
V gene: TRBV29-1
D gene: TRBD1
J gene: TRBJ1-3
clone size: once
CDR3 length: 13

CDR3 protein: CASSEWGGRNNEQFF
CDR3 DNA: TGTGCCAGCAGTGAATGGGGCGGGAGAAACAATGAGCAGTTCTTC
V gene: TRBV2
D gene: TRBD2
J gene: TRBJ2-1
clone size: -
CDR3 length: 15

CDR3 protein: CASSVRDNEQFF
CDR3 DNA: TGTGCCAGCAGTGTCCGGGACAATGAGCAGTTCTTC
V gene: TRBV2
D gene: -
J gene: TRBJ2-1
clone size: -
CDR3 length: 12

CDR3 protein: CASSEAGYSGYGYTF
CDR3 DNA: TGTGCCAGCAGTGAAGCGGGATACAGCGGCTATGGCTACACCTTC
V gene: TRBV2
D gene: -
J gene: TRBJ1-2
clone size: few
CDR3 length: 15

CDR3 protein: CASRDRLTDTQYF
CDR3 DNA: TGTGCCAGCAGGGACAGGCTCACAGATACGCAGTATTTT
V gene: TRBV25-1
D gene: TRBD1
J gene: TRBJ2-3
clone size: -
CDR3 length: 13

CDR3 protein: CASSYSHRGQETQYF
CDR3 DNA: TGTGCCAGCAGTTACTCCCACAGGGGGCAAGAGACCCAGTACTTC
V gene: TRBV6-5
D gene: TRBD1
J gene: TRBJ2-5
clone size: -
CDR3 length: 15

CDR3 protein: CASKSQANTEAFF
CDR3 DNA: TGCGCCAGCAAATCGCAGGCGAACACTGAAGCTTTCTTT
V gene: TRBV5-1
D gene: -
J gene: TRBJ1-1
clone size: -
CDR3 length: 13

CDR3 protein: CASSQSGARGNQPQHF
CDR3 DNA: TGCGCCAGCAGCCAGAGCGGGGCGCGGGGCAATCAGCCCCAGCATTTT
V gene: TRBV4-1
D gene: -
J gene: TRBJ1-5
clone size: -
CDR3 length: 16

CDR3 protein: CASSEAGPQFF
CDR3 DNA: TGTGCCAGCAGTGAAGCCGGTCCGCAGTTCTTC
V gene: TRBV6-1
D gene: -
J gene: TRBJ2-1
clone size: -
CDR3 length: 11

CDR3 protein: CASSLVGESSYEQYF
CDR3 DNA: TGTGCCAGCTCACTTGTCGGAGAGAGCTCCTACGAGCAGTACTTC
V gene: TRBV18
D gene: -
J gene: TRBJ2-7
clone size: once
CDR3 length: 15

CDR3 protein: CATRTGDEKLFF
CDR3 DNA: TGTGCCACTCGGACAGGGGATGAAAAACTGTTTTTT
V gene: TRBV19
D gene: TRBD1
J gene: TRBJ1-4
clone size: -
CDR3 length: 12

CDR3 protein: CASSLGGAQETQYF
CDR3 DNA: TGTGCCAGTAGTCTTGGTGGAGCTCAAGAGACCCAGTACTTC
V gene: TRBV19
D gene: -
J gene: TRBJ2-5
clone size: -
CDR3 length: 14

CDR3 protein: CASRQGTNTEAFF
CDR3 DNA: TGCGCCAGCAGACAGGGAACGAACACTGAAGCTTTCTTT
V gene: TRBV5-1
D gene: -
J gene: TRBJ1-1
clone size: once
CDR3 length: 13

CDR3 protein: CASSRLAGSRSSYNEQFF
CDR3 DNA: TGTGCCAGTAGTAGACTAGCGGGTTCCAGAAGCTCCTACAATGAGCAGTTCTTC
V gene: TRBV19
D gene: TRBD2
J gene: TRBJ2-1
clone size: -
CDR3 length: 18

CDR3 protein: CASTSGSYNEQFF
CDR3 DNA: TGTGCCAGTACTAGCGGGAGCTACAATGAGCAGTTCTTC
V gene: TRBV19
D gene: TRBD2
J gene: TRBJ2-1
clone size: once
CDR3 length: 13

CDR3 protein: CASSLHLAGGAYEQYF
CDR3 DNA: TGTGCCAGCAGTCTACATCTAGCGGGGGGCGCCTACGAGCAGTACTTC
V gene: TRBV2
D gene: TRBD2
J gene: TRBJ2-7
clone size: once
CDR3 length: 16

CDR3 protein: CASSLQGYSNQPQHF
CDR3 DNA: TGTGCCAGTAGTTTACAGGGGTATAGCAATCAGCCCCAGCATTTT
V gene: TRBV19
D gene: TRBD1
J gene: TRBJ1-5
clone size: -
CDR3 length: 15

CDR3 protein: CASSQEWAHDTGELFF
CDR3 DNA: TGTGCCAGCAGCCAAGAATGGGCCCACGACACCGGGGAGCTGTTTTTT
V gene: TRBV3-1/TRBV3-2
D gene: -
J gene: TRBJ2-2
clone size: -
CDR3 length: 16

CDR3 protein: CASSDVLFRTEAFF
CDR3 DNA: TGTGCCAGCAGTGACGTTTTATTCCGCACTGAAGCTTTCTTT
V gene: TRBV6-4
D gene: -
J gene: TRBJ1-1
clone size: -
CDR3 length: 14

CDR3 protein: CASSRPPGQGSGYTF
CDR3 DNA: TGTGCCAGCAGCCGCCCCCCGGGACAGGGGTCTGGCTACACCTTC
V gene: TRBV7-9
D gene: TRBD1
J gene: TRBJ1-2
clone size: -
CDR3 length: 15

CDR3 protein: CAISDGLAIEQFF
CDR3 DNA: TGTGCCATCAGTGACGGGCTAGCGATTGAGCAGTTCTTC
V gene: TRBV10-3
D gene: -
J gene: TRBJ2-1
clone size: -
CDR3 length: 13

CDR3 protein: CACSMPGGPDTQYF
CDR3 DNA: TGTGCCTGCTCCATGCCGGGAGGGCCAGATACGCAGTATTTT
V gene: TRBV30
D gene: TRBD2
J gene: TRBJ2-3
clone size: -
CDR3 length: 14

CDR3 protein: CASSGSRGRATNEKLFF
CDR3 DNA: TGTGCCAGCAGTGGGAGCAGGGGGCGTGCAACTAATGAAAAACTGTTTTTT
V gene: TRBV2
D gene: TRBD1
J gene: TRBJ1-4
clone size: -
CDR3 length: 17

CDR3 protein: CATSDLGTGSNQPQHF
CDR3 DNA: TGTGCCACCAGTGATTTGGGGACAGGGAGCAATCAGCCCCAGCATTTT
V gene: TRBV24-1
D gene: TRBD1
J gene: TRBJ1-5
clone size: -
CDR3 length: 16

CDR3 protein: CASASNLKNTEAFF
CDR3 DNA: TGTGCCAGCGCTTCCAACCTAAAGAACACTGAAGCTTTCTTT
V gene: TRBV2
D gene: -
J gene: TRBJ1-1
clone size: -
CDR3 length: 14

CDR3 protein: CASSYRAGGSYEQYF
CDR3 DNA: TGTGCCAGCAGTTACAGGGCCGGGGGCTCCTACGAGCAGTACTTC
V gene: TRBV6-5
D gene: -
J gene: TRBJ2-7
clone size: -
CDR3 length: 15

CDR3 protein: CASGGTGHGELFF
CDR3 DNA: TGTGCCAGCGGAGGGACAGGGCACGGGGAGCTGTTTTTT
V gene: TRBV12-3/TRBV12-4
D gene: TRBD1
J gene: TRBJ2-2
clone size: -
CDR3 length: 13

CDR3 protein: CASSQDRLDRANYEQYF
CDR3 DNA: TGTGCCAGCAGCCAAGATAGGCTGGACAGGGCAAATTACGAGCAGTACTTC
V gene: TRBV14
D gene: TRBD1
J gene: TRBJ2-7
clone size: few
CDR3 length: 17

CDR3 protein: CATSTGDTYGYTF
CDR3 DNA: TGTGCCACCAGCACAGGGGACACCTATGGCTACACCTTC
V gene: TRBV24-1
D gene: TRBD1
J gene: TRBJ1-2
clone size: -
CDR3 length: 13

CDR3 protein: CASSLLLPGTDTQYF
CDR3 DNA: TGCGCCAGCAGCTTGTTACTCCCGGGCACAGATACGCAGTATTTT
V gene: TRBV5-1
D gene: -
J gene: TRBJ2-3
clone size: -
CDR3 length: 15